These 11 T cell receptor beta chains were sequenced from one sample in a study of blood T cell repertoires in COVID-19 (dated by TCRdb to about 2020). Library generation was performed with the immunoSEQ multiplex PCR assay. Not all clones reach the TCRdb copy of this immuneACCESS table, which keeps in-frame sequences only. Checked studies attribute under half of the gap to unresolved V genes and leave the rest unexplained. This sample gives more than 300,000 clones in total; under 90% of them show up just once. The ten largest clones capture about 10% of the sample. The sample comprised PBMCs or T cells enriched from blood (not recorded which). Receptor source: a woman aged 18 to 35 who had recovered from COVID-19.

The rearrangement uses TRBV7-9 and TRBJ1-1; 8 positions match TRBD1. The CDR3 extends over 18 amino acids. Germline V CDR1 and CDR2: SEHNR, FQNEAQ (reference sequence). J gave up 4 bases and V 2 bases, and 15 bases lay outside the gene matches. The CDR3 reads CASSLHLTQGVMGTEAFF. DNA for the CDR3: TGTGCCAGCAGCTTACACCTAACACAGGGGGTAATGGGCACTGAAGCTTTCTTT.

The V and J genes are TRBV13 and TRBJ1-2; D is uncertain. Germline V lookup: CDR1 PRHDT, CDR2 FYEKMQ (reference sequence). Deletions cut 5 bases from V and 5 bases from J, with 12 bases between. The CDR3 runs to 13 residues. CDR3 residues: CASSASTQYGYTF. The CDR3 bases are TGTGCCAGCAGCGCATCAACCCAGTATGGCTACACCTTC.

The chain links TRBV18 to TRBJ1-1, with 7 bases fitting TRBD1. V shed 0 bases and J 0 bases; nucleotides not matched to a gene: 4. The CDR3 has 16 residues. Germline CDR1 KGHSH, CDR2 LQKENI. The CDR3 is CASSPPGTELNTEAFF. In DNA form, the CDR3 reads TGTGCCAGCTCACCACCTGGGACAGAACTGAACACTGAAGCTTTCTTT.

The chain combines TRBV11-2 with TRBJ2-1; 16 nucleotides match TRBD2. The CDR3 totals 19 residues. V was clipped by 5 bases and J by 3 bases; unmatched bases: 10. Germline loops: CDR1 SGHAT, CDR2 FQNNGV. The CDR3 here is CASSPWGLAGGPGYNEQFF. Written as DNA, the CDR3 is TGTGCCAGCAGCCCCTGGGGACTAGCGGGAGGGCCTGGCTACAATGAGCAGTTCTTC.

DNA for the CDR3: TGTGCCACCGGTAGCGGGGGCACAGATACGCAGTATTTT. Protein: CATGSGGTDTQYF. The chain joins TRBV27 to TRBJ2-3; 8 nucleotides match TRBD2. The J segment lost 1 base and the V segment lost 10 bases, leaving 4 bases of the junction unmatched. This CDR3 has 13 amino acids. From germline, CDR1 is MNHEY and CDR2 SMNVEV (reference sequence).

The chain couples TRBV5-4 to TRBJ2-5; possible D gene TRBD2, 6 bases. The germline V and J ends were trimmed by 1 base and 1 base, with 11 bases remaining between them. CDR1 is SGHNT, CDR2 YYREEE, per germline (reference sequence). This CDR3 is built from 15 residues. For the CDR3, the DNA is TGTGCCAGCAGCTTGAGACGGGAGTTCCAAGAGACCCAGTACTTC. Translated, it gives CASSLRREFQETQYF.

V is TRBV10-2 and J is TRBJ2-1; maybe TRBD1 (5 bases). This CDR3 contains 16 residues. V was cut by 3 bases and J by 4 bases, with 16 bases left in between. Germline V lookup: CDR1 WSHSY, CDR2 SAAADI. CDR3 sequence: CASSESPGRPYNEQFF. The CDR3 nucleotides are TGCGCCAGCAGTGAAAGTCCAGGGCGCCCTTACAATGAGCAGTTCTTC.

V is TRBV7-9 and J is TRBJ2-3; 8 bases fit TRBD1. The V segment lost 7 bases and the J segment 6 bases; nucleotides outside the gene matches: 6. The CDR3 runs to 13 residues. The germline V gene encodes CDR1 SEHNR and CDR2 FQNEAQ (reference sequence). CDR3 DNA sequence: TGTGCCAGCAATCCCCAGGGGGCGGATACGCAGTATTTT. It yields the protein CASNPQGADTQYF.

The chain carries TRBV18 and TRBJ2-7; 7 nucleotides agree with TRBD1. This CDR3 region has 14 residues. The V and J ends lost 5 bases and 2 bases, in that order; junction bases with no gene match: 6. Germline CDR1 KGHSH, CDR2 LQKENI. The DNA for the CDR3 is TGTGCCAGCTCAGACGACAGGGCCCCCTACGAGCAGTACTTC. Translation: CASSDDRAPYEQYF.

The V gene is TRBV5-5, the J gene TRBJ2-3; D is undetermined. In germline, CDR1 is SGHKS, CDR2 YYEKEE (reference sequence). Trimming stripped 0 bases from V and 4 bases from J, with 15 bases between. There are 16 residues in the CDR3. CDR3 DNA: TGTGCCAGCAGCTTGGCCCGTACTCCGAGTTCAGATACGCAGTATTTT. It yields the protein CASSLARTPSSDTQYF.

This rearrangement joins TRBV7-5 to TRBJ2-7; the D call TRBD2 from the table was never checked on the DNA. TRBV7-5 is a listed pseudogene. This CDR3 is 17 amino acids long. Here the CDR3 DNA reads TGTGTCAGAAGCTTAGCCTGGCCCCAGCGGGAGAAGGACGAGCAGTACTTC. It specifies CVRSLAWPQREKDEQYF.